A single T cell receptor beta chain is shown here with its context. What it binds is not known. The PCR contained 60 Vbeta and 13 Jbeta primers. Assay used: immunoSEQ multiplex PCR; TCRdb lists only in-frame clones, some missing. The table records 100,000 to 150,000 clones, around 77% of them present only once. The source of the sample is a study of cytomegalovirus exposure and HLA in healthy donors. Findings and limits, study-wide: Cytomegalovirus association was assigned to 150 to 200 TCR beta chains. For presence/absence analyses, sequencing depth was assumed to be roughly uniform across donors.

The CDR3 totals 13 residues. Per germline, CDR1 SQVTM and CDR2 ANQGSEA. This clonotype was obtained from a woman in her 40s in good health and CMV-seropositive. This chain uses TRBV29-1 with TRBJ2-1; TRBD2 matches 7 bases. Sequenced sample: PBMCs. Here the CDR3 reads CSVWGGFGDEQFF. CDR3 sequence (DNA): TGCAGTGTCTGGGGGGGGTTTGGGGATGAGCAGTTCTTC.